The 2 T cell receptor beta chains listed next were all sequenced from one sample in a study of neurological immune-mediated disorders. TCRdb reprocessed the 5' RACE reads via MiXCR and lists one record per CDR3 protein. Among tens of thousands of distinct CDR3 sequences listed, about 10% were seen once. Stated time point: longitudinal time-point 1 (baseline). Sequenced input: PBMCs. The receptor source for this set is a male donor with HTLV-1-associated myelopathy (HAM/TSP).

This clonotype has ten or more counts. The chain carries TRBV13 and TRBJ2-3, with D perhaps TRBD2 (5 bases). CDR1 and CDR2 from the germline V gene are PRHDT and FYEKMQ (reference sequence). V was trimmed by 4 bases and J by 3 bases, leaving 11 bases between them. This CDR3 is built from 14 residues. The CDR3 region has the DNA TGTGCCAGCAGCTCCCGGACGGGGACAGATACGCAGTATTTT. Residues: CASSSRTGTDTQYF.

Many counts were recorded for this clonotype. The genes are TRBV20-1 and TRBJ1-5, with TRBD1 as a possible D gene (6 bases). Germline CDR1 is DFQATT and CDR2 is SNEGSKA (reference sequence). The CDR3 runs to 12 residues. V lost 5 bases to trimming and J lost 4 bases, with 9 bases between them. The CDR3 loop is CSASQGNQPQHF. As DNA, the CDR3 is TGCAGTGCTTCACAGGGAAATCAGCCCCAGCATTTT.